This T cell receptor beta chain was identified during a study of blood T cell repertoires in COVID-19 (dated by TCRdb to 2018 to 2021). Study-wide context: Samples from collaborators originated in the United States, Italy and Spain and spanned both the acute and convalescent phases of COVID-19. HLA class I and class II types, where available, came from metadata supplied by the sample provider rather than from assay-based typing. Sample metadata almost always included a de-identified subject ID, COVID-19 status, age in years and sex. The repertoires were released in a freely available public database meant as a resource for research on the immune response to SARS-CoV-2. The material from the prospective study consisted of cDNA or gDNA derived from T cells, B-cell-depleted T cells, or PBMCs. The samples were drawn from two sources: the first 160 participants of the ongoing ImmuneRACE study, and 1,000 to 1,500 subjects contributed by 6 global collaborators. Deeply sampled blood TCRbeta repertoires from subjects exposed to, actively infected with, or recovered from COVID-19 were included in the dataset. General conclusions and limits of the study: Clinical and demographic metadata were provided uncurated, with the amount varying by source and participant.

Collaborating institutions collected whole blood in K2EDTA tubes following their own protocols. For TCRbeta analysis, collaborator samples were shipped as frozen whole blood, as isolated PBMCs, or as DNA extracted from either sample type. The immunoSEQ Assay, a bias-controlled multiplex PCR, was used to amplify TCRbeta CDR3 regions from genomic DNA. The source study handled its data this way. Within the assay, amplification of reference gene primers was used to estimate how many nucleated cells each sample contained. To quantify the absolute abundance of each unique TCRbeta CDR3 rearrangement, sequence reads were collapsed and filtered. For each sample, productive Simpson clonality was calculated as the square root of Simpson's diversity index over productive rearrangements. Entries here come from immuneACCESS through TCRdb and include only in-frame sequences with V and J called. Some clones fail to appear in such tables; in the studies checked, an unresolved V gene covers under half of the shortfall, and the cause of the remainder is unknown. V and J calls and clone size come straight from that table; D and trimming were deduced from the DNA. This sample holds over 200,000 clones; roughly 77% were observed only once. The top ten constitute 3% to 3.5% of the sample.

With respect to this clone: The antigen it recognizes is unknown. Within one base of it there is no much larger clone, and no base qualities were kept.

Taken from the germline V gene, the CDR1 and CDR2 loops are MNHNS and SASEGT. V is shortened by 2 bases, J by 3 bases, and the region joining them spans 15 bases. The CDR3 has 16 amino acids, counting the end cysteine and phenylalanine. The read is trimmed to its CDR3 DNA, 48 bases read in frame from base 1. This sequence uses TRBV6-1 and TRBJ2-3; the D gene is perhaps TRBD1, on 5 matching bases. The source is a woman of 80 years or more with acute or convalescent COVID-19. What was sequenced was peripheral blood. The DNA is as follows: TGTGCCAGCAGTGAAAGATGGCAGGGTGTGACAGATACGCAGTATTTT. Its protein product is CASSERWQGVTDTQYF.